Each of the 32 T cell receptor beta chains below was sequenced from the same sample in a study of T cells in Graves' hyperthyroidism and ophthalmopathy. Using RNA transcripts as the source, TCR beta CDR3 regions were amplified. The primer set for the first-round RT-PCR of the TCR CDR3 was HTBI. Each CDR3 protein gets one entry after TCRdb re-called the multiplex PCR reads with MiXCR. The sample lists over 450,000 distinct CDR3 sequences; under 15% were seen once. The sequencing input was blood. These receptors came from a woman aged 18-29 years with Graves' hyperthyroidism.

Ten or more counts support this clonotype. The rearrangement joins TRBV7-9 to TRBJ2-7, with no clear D. The CDR3 extends over 12 amino acids. Trimming left V 2 bases short and J 3 bases short, with 5 bases between. CDR1 and CDR2 (germline): SEHNR, FQNEAQ (reference sequence). The CDR3 nucleotides are TGTGCCAGCAGCTTACGGGTCTACGAGCAGTACTTC. Its translation: CASSLRVYEQYF.

This clonotype was picked up many times. The rearrangement links TRBV19 to TRBJ1-2; D is perhaps TRBD1 (6 bases). This CDR3 has 13 amino acids. Germline lookup yields CDR1 LNHDA and CDR2 SQIVND (reference sequence). V shed 7 bases and J shed 4 bases, with 13 bases lying between them. For the CDR3, the DNA is TGTGCCAGTAATCCGGGGGCCTTCTATGGCTACACCTTC. This encodes CASNPGAFYGYTF.

This clonotype has at least ten counts. The J gene is TRBJ2-1, the V gene TRBV6-1, with D possibly TRBD2 on 7 matching bases. V was pared by 7 bases and J by 2 bases, with 18 bases between. The germline V gene has CDR1 MNHNS and CDR2 SASEGT. The CDR3 is 16 amino acids. This CDR3 reads CASTRGGGATYNEQFF. The CDR3 nucleotides read TGTGCCAGCACCAGAGGGGGGGGAGCTACCTACAATGAGCAGTTCTTC.

As to this clonotype: This may arise from a read error, as a much more abundant clone is one base away. The CDR3 DNA reads as TGTGCCAGCTCACCACCGGGGGGGGCTGAAGCTTTCTTT. Amino acids: CASSPPGGAEAFF. The chain carries TRBV18 and TRBJ1-1, with D possibly being TRBD1 (5 bases). The V end lost 0 bases, the J end lost 6 bases, and 8 bases lay between the germline ends. The CDR3 loop spans 13 amino acids. Germline assignment: CDR1 KGHSH and CDR2 LQKENI.

This clonotype was seen a few times. This chain links TRBV19 with TRBJ2-1; 16 bases fit TRBD2. CDR1 is LNHDA and CDR2 is SQIVND in the germline V gene (reference sequence). The ends lost 6 bases at V and 1 base at J; junction bases unmatched: 6. The CDR3 loop spans 18 amino acids. The CDR3 DNA is TGTGCCAGTAGCAGGGGACTAGCGGGAGGGAGGTCCTACAATGAGCAGTTCTTC. This encodes CASSRGLAGGRSYNEQFF.

This clonotype was counted ten times or more. This chain links TRBV7-9 with TRBJ2-5; no clear D gene. The CDR3 extends over 15 amino acids. Trimming shortened V by 4 bases and J by 1 base, and 13 bases separated the two germline ends. Germline loops: CDR1 SEHNR, CDR2 FQNEAQ (reference sequence). CDR3 sequence: CASSSASLAQETQYF. CDR3 in DNA: TGTGCCAGCAGCTCCGCCTCGCTGGCCCAAGAGACCCAGTACTTC.

Note on this clonotype: A clone one base away is much larger, so this may be a read error. Given the absence of the conserved phenylalanine or tryptophan at the CDR3 end, a read error is likely. The chain uses TRBV5-1 and TRBJ2-5, with 8 bases identical to TRBD2. With V trimmed by 3 bases and J by 4 bases, 8 bases remained unmatched. There are 15 residues in the CDR3. The germline V gene has CDR1 SGHRS and CDR2 YFSETQ. The CDR3 reads CASSYSGMEGETQYC. For the CDR3, the DNA is TGCGCCAGCAGCTATAGCGGGATGGAGGGAGAGACCCAGTACTGC.

This clonotype was detected many times. CDR3: CATRGQGGYTEAFF. CDR3 bases: TGTGCCACCAGGGGCCAGGGAGGGTACACTGAAGCTTTCTTT. The chain joins TRBV24-1 to TRBJ1-1; D possibly corresponds to TRBD1 (5 bases). The CDR3 is made up of 14 amino acids. Trimming pared 7 bases from V and 3 bases from J, leaving 14 bases between. CDR1 is KGHDR, CDR2 SFDVKD, per germline.

At least ten counts were recorded for this clonotype. The J gene is TRBJ2-2, the V gene TRBV13; 8 bases are a match to TRBD2. V shed 7 bases, J shed 2 bases, and the junction held 6 bases outside the gene matches. In germline, CDR1 is PRHDT, CDR2 FYEKMQ (reference sequence). The CDR3 sequence is 15 residues long. The CDR3 nucleotides are TGTGCCAGCATATATAGCGGGACTAACACCGGGGAGCTGTTTTTT. This sequence encodes CASIYSGTNTGELFF.

The V and J genes are TRBV7-2 and TRBJ2-5, with 8 bases that match TRBD1. The CDR3 sequence is 16 residues long. The V and J ends lost 1 base and 1 base, in that order; junction bases with no gene match: 5. CDR1 is SGHTA and CDR2 is FQGNSA in the germline V gene. CDR3 region: CASSLVGQGFQETQYF. DNA of the CDR3: TGTGCCAGCAGCTTAGTTGGACAGGGATTCCAAGAGACCCAGTACTTC.

The chain combines TRBV30 with TRBJ1-1; tentative D call: TRBD1 (5 bases). Trimming removed 3 bases from V and 3 bases from J, with 8 bases in between. Per germline, CDR1 GTSNPN and CDR2 SVGIG (reference sequence). The CDR3 covers 12 residues. CDR3 coding DNA: TGTGCCTGGAGGAAAGGGGACACTGAAGCTTTCTTT. It is translated as CAWRKGDTEAFF.

The chain uses TRBV20-1 and TRBJ2-3; D possibly corresponds to TRBD1 (5 bases). V was cut by 0 bases and J by 2 bases, with 21 bases left in between. Germline-derived CDR1 and CDR2 are DFQATT and SNEGSKA (reference sequence). The CDR3 covers 18 residues. Here the CDR3 reads CSAREVGPGIGNTDTQYF. In nucleotides, the CDR3 is TGCAGTGCTAGAGAGGTGGGGCCTGGTATTGGGAACACAGATACGCAGTATTTT.

In its sample, this clonotype was seen many times. The chain carries TRBV27 and TRBJ2-5; 11 bases map to TRBD2. The V gene's germline CDR1 is MNHEY and CDR2 SMNVEV (reference sequence). This CDR3 comprises 18 residues. The V segment lost 0 bases and the J segment 4 bases; nucleotides outside the gene matches: 10. The CDR3 nucleotides are TGTGCCAGCAGTTTATCGAGCCTTAGCGGGAGGGCCCCAGAGACCCAGTACTTC. Its protein product is CASSLSSLSGRAPETQYF.

This clonotype was seen many times. V is TRBV18 and J is TRBJ2-5; D is perhaps TRBD2 (5 bases). This CDR3 is 14 amino acids long. Germline V gives CDR1 KGHSH, CDR2 LQKENI. V was shortened by 4 bases and J by 5 bases, with 14 bases between the two germline ends. CDR3: CASSLTLARETQYF. The CDR3, as DNA: TGTGCCAGCTCACTCACGCTAGCTCGGGAGACCCAGTACTTC.

A note on this clonotype: A clone one base away is much larger, so this may be a read error. The CDR3 here is CTWSGTSVGELFF. DNA of the CDR3: TGTACCTGGAGTGGGACTAGCGTCGGGGAGCTGTTTTTT. The chain joins TRBV30 to TRBJ2-2, with 10 bases identical to TRBD2. This CDR3 spans 13 amino acids. Per germline, CDR1 GTSNPN and CDR2 SVGIG (reference sequence). Supplemented by reference TRBV30 and TRBJ2-2, the full variable domain reads SQTIHQWPATLVQPVGSPLSLECTVEGTSNPNLYWYRQAAGRGLQLLFYSVGIGQISSEVPQNLSASRPQDRQFILSSKKLLLSDSGFYLCTWSGTSVGELFFGEGSRLTVL.

This clonotype was recorded a few times. The chain carries TRBV30 and TRBJ1-2; TRBD1 might be the D (6 bases). The CDR3 is 15 residues long. Per the germline V gene, CDR1 is GTSNPN and CDR2 is SVGIG (reference sequence). V was cut by 3 bases and J by 1 base, with 15 bases left in between. The CDR3, as DNA: TGTGCCTGGAGCCCCGGGACAAGGCTTAACTATGGCTACACCTTC. As protein: CAWSPGTRLNYGYTF.

This clonotype was detected ten times or more. This CDR3 is CASSLGTGANVLTF. The CDR3 coding sequence is TGCGCCAGCAGCCTGGGGACGGGGGCCAACGTCCTGACTTTC. The V gene is TRBV5-1, the J gene TRBJ2-6; either TRBD1 or TRBD2 may supply D (5 bases each). The germline gives CDR1 SGHRS, CDR2 YFSETQ. With 4 bases removed from V and 4 bases from J, the gap between germline ends came to 9 bases. The CDR3 runs 14 residues.

Many counts were recorded for this clonotype. The chain links TRBV3-1 to TRBJ1-4, with a possible D match to TRBD1 (5 bases). This CDR3 contains 14 residues. CDR1 is LGHDT, CDR2 YNNKEL, per germline (reference sequence). V was trimmed by 0 bases and J by 8 bases, leaving 10 bases between them. The chain's CDR3 is CASSQEGRPEKLFF. The CDR3, as DNA: TGTGCCAGCAGCCAAGAGGGACGCCCAGAAAAACTGTTTTTT.

The rearrangement joins TRBV4-1 to TRBJ1-1, with D maybe TRBD1 (5 bases). The CDR3 sequence is 17 residues long. CDR1 and CDR2 from the germline V gene are MGHRA and YSYEKL. V lost 4 bases and J lost 3, with 21 bases in between. The CDR3 nucleotides are TGCGCCAGCAGCCCCCTTCAGGGTGGTCTGCAGGACACTGAAGCTTTCTTT. Residues: CASSPLQGGLQDTEAFF.

In this sample, this clonotype turned up many times. The chain combines TRBV11-2 with TRBJ2-1; the match to TRBD2 covers 7 bases. Per the germline V gene, CDR1 is SGHAT and CDR2 is FQNNGV. Losses at the gene ends were 1 base for V and 0 bases for J; bases not matched to a gene: 0. There are 15 residues in the CDR3. Written as DNA, the CDR3 is TGTGCCAGCAGCTTAGGGACTAGCTCCTACAATGAGCAGTTCTTC. Its protein product is CASSLGTSSYNEQFF.

This clonotype has only a few counts. The chain carries TRBV12-3 or TRBV12-4 and TRBJ1-2, with D possibly matching TRBD1 (5 bases). The length of the CDR3 is 14 residues. V was shortened by 2 bases and J by 4 bases, with 11 bases between the two germline ends. The CDR3 loop reads CASSLRGYFYGYTF. The CDR3 DNA reads as TGTGCCAGCAGTTTAAGGGGTTACTTCTATGGCTACACCTTC.

The table lists this clonotype with many counts. The rearrangement uses TRBV3-1 and TRBJ2-3; D ambiguous. The ends were cut back, 1 base at V and 6 bases at J, with 5 bases in the middle. The CDR3 is 12 residues long. The V gene's germline CDR1 is LGHDT and CDR2 YNNKEL (reference sequence). The chain's CDR3 is CASSQGLDTQYF. CDR3 coding DNA: TGTGCCAGCAGCCAAGGTTTGGATACGCAGTATTTT.

J is TRBJ1-6 and V is TRBV12-3 or TRBV12-4; TRBD1 matches at 9 bases. This CDR3 spans 17 amino acids. With 6 bases clipped from V and 11 bases from J, the junction kept 17 bases outside the gene matches. CDR3 DNA sequence: TGTGCCAGCAGCCACTGGATGCCGGGACAGGGCTCTCCACCCCTCCACTTT. As protein: CASSHWMPGQGSPPLHF.

Many counts were recorded for this clonotype. CDR3 protein: CASSEVFGVGTDTQYF. DNA for the CDR3: TGTGCCAGCAGTGAAGTGTTTGGGGTGGGCACAGATACGCAGTATTTT. This chain joins TRBV6-1 and TRBJ2-3; D gene ambiguous. Germline assignment: CDR1 MNHNS and CDR2 SASEGT. V lost 1 base to trimming and J lost 1 base, with 12 bases between them. The CDR3 has 16 amino acids.

This clonotype was found many times. The chain employs TRBV19 and TRBJ1-1; 7 bases are a match to TRBD1. Germline V gives CDR1 LNHDA, CDR2 SQIVND (reference sequence). With 5 bases clipped from V and 2 bases from J, the junction kept 5 bases outside the gene matches. CDR3 length equals 14 residues. As DNA, the CDR3 is TGTGCCAGTAGTGCGGGACAGACCAACACTGAAGCTTTCTTT. Its protein product is CASSAGQTNTEAFF.

There are many counts of this clonotype. This sequence joins TRBV11-2 and TRBJ2-5; 16 positions agree with TRBD2. This CDR3 region has 16 residues. V dropped 4 bases and J dropped 4; count of bases not matched to a gene: 3. The germline V gene encodes CDR1 SGHAT and CDR2 FQNNGV. The CDR3: CASSSGLAGGGETQYF. In nucleotides, the CDR3 is TGTGCCAGCAGCTCGGGACTAGCGGGAGGGGGAGAGACCCAGTACTTC.

This clonotype has ten or more counts. The chain uses TRBV12-3 or TRBV12-4 and TRBJ2-3, with 7 nucleotides matching TRBD2. The CDR3 has 16 amino acids. V trimming: 7 bases; J trimming: 5 bases; junction bases outside the gene matches: 15. CDR3 DNA: TGTGCCAGCACCCGGGAGAGGAGCGGGAAAGGAGATACGCAGTATTTT. Its translation: CASTRERSGKGDTQYF.

The sample holds many counts of this clonotype. The chain uses TRBV12-3 or TRBV12-4 and TRBJ2-5; D gene ambiguous. The CDR3 is 12 residues long. V dropped 3 bases and J dropped 3 bases, with 5 bases sitting between them. CDR3 coding DNA: TGTGCCAGCAGTTTTATGGAAGAGACCCAGTACTTC. This translates into CASSFMEETQYF.

This clonotype was seen ten or more times. This rearrangement joins TRBV3-1 to TRBJ2-3, with a tentative D call TRBD2 (6 bases). Germline assignment: CDR1 LGHDT and CDR2 YNNKEL (reference sequence). The germline V and J ends were trimmed by 1 base and 2 bases, with 10 bases remaining between them. The CDR3 covers 15 residues. The CDR3 DNA sequence: TGTGCCAGCAGCCAAGCTGGCGGGAACACAGATACGCAGTATTTT. As protein: CASSQAGGNTDTQYF.

The chain employs TRBV15 and TRBJ1-4; D is perhaps TRBD1 (6 bases). This CDR3 has 16 residues. Per the germline V gene, CDR1 is LNHNV and CDR2 is YYDKDF (reference sequence). V shed 0 bases and J shed 5 bases, with 13 bases lying between them. DNA for the CDR3: TGTGCCACCAGCAGAGACGCAGGGGCCGGGAATGAAAAACTGTTTTTT. Protein: CATSRDAGAGNEKLFF.

This clonotype was observed many times. This chain uses TRBV20-1 with TRBJ2-3; TRBD1 agrees at 8 bases. Germline CDR1 and CDR2: DFQATT and SNEGSKA (reference sequence). The V and J ends lost 5 bases and 2 bases, in that order; junction bases with no gene match: 6. The CDR3 is made up of 14 amino acids. The CDR3 DNA sequence: TGCAGTGCTCCGGACAGGGAAGCCACAGATACGCAGTATTTT. Translating gives CSAPDREATDTQYF.

This clonotype has ten or more counts. The rearrangement joins TRBV9 to TRBJ2-1; 8 nucleotides match TRBD2. In germline, CDR1 is SGDLS, CDR2 YYNGEE. The CDR3 has 15 amino acids. Unmatched junction bases numbered 12, after V lost 4 bases and J lost 9 bases. The CDR3 nucleotides read TGTGCCAGCAGCCCTACCTCCCTTAGCGGGATTGAGCAGTTCTTC. Encoded protein: CASSPTSLSGIEQFF.